The sequence of this TCR beta chain was determined in a study of control samples from healthy donors and cancer patients. CDR1 and CDR2 (germline): SGHRS, YFSETQ. V lost 2 bases to trimming and J lost 6 bases, with 24 bases between them. CDR3 length equals 18 residues. Assay: immunoSEQ multiplex PCR; the TCRdb copy retains only in-frame clones and omits some. The sample records some 220,000 clones, around 94% being singletons. This clonotype originated in a man in his forties or fifties in good health. The sequencing input was blood. The rearrangement uses TRBV5-1 and TRBJ1-3, with D possibly matching TRBD1 (5 bases). The CDR3 sequence: CASSFRGSAPALENTIYF. The DNA of the CDR3 is TGCGCCAGCAGCTTTCGGGGGTCAGCGCCCGCTCTGGAAAACACCATATATTTT.